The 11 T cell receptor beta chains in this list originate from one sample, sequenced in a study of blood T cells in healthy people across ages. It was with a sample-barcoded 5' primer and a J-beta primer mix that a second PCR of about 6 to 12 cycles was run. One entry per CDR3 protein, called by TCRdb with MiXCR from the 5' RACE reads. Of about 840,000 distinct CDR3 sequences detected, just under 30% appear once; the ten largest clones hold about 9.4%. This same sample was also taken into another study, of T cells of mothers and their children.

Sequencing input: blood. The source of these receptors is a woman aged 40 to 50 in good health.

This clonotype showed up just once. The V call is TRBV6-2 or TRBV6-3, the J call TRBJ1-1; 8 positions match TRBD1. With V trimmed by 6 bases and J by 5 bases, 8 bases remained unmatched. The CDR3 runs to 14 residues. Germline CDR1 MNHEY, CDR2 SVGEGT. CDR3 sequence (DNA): TGTGCCAGCAGCGACAACAGGGGGTCGACTGAAGCTTTCTTT. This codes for CASSDNRGSTEAFF.

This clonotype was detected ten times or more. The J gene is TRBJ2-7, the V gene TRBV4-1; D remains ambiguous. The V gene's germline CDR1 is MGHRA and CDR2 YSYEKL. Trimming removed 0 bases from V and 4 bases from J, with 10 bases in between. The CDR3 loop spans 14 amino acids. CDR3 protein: CASSQEVWGYEQYF. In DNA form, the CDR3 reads TGCGCCAGCAGCCAAGAGGTCTGGGGTTACGAGCAGTACTTC.

CDR3 sequence (DNA): TGTGCCAGCTCACCTCAAATGGGAGGACAGGGGGGCAAAAACATTCAGTACTTC. Encoded protein: CASSPQMGGQGGKNIQYF. V and J are TRBV18 and TRBJ2-5, with 10 bases lining up with TRBD1. The J call may be wrong; the DNA end is better matched by TRBJ2-4. Germline CDR1 is KGHSH and CDR2 is LQKENI. The CDR3 runs to 18 residues.

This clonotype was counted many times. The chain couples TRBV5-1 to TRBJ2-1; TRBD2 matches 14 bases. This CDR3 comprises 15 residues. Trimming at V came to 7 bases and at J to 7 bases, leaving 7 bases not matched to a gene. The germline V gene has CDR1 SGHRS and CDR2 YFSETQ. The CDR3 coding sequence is TGCGCCAGCCGCCTGACTAGCGGGGGGGCTAATGAGCAGTTCTTC. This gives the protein CASRLTSGGANEQFF.

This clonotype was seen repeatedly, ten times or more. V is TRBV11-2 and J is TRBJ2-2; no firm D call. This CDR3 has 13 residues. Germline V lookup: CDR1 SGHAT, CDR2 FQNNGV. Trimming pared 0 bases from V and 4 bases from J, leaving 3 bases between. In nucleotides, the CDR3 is TGTGCCAGCAGCTTAGATCCCACCGGGGAGCTGTTTTTT. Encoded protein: CASSLDPTGELFF.

The CDR3 loop is CASSLSSTGNNQPQHF. The DNA for the CDR3 is TGTGCCAGCAGTTTATCATCCACAGGGAATAATCAGCCCCAGCATTTT. The V call is TRBV28, the J call TRBJ1-5, with D possibly matching TRBD1 (6 bases). CDR1 is MDHEN and CDR2 is SYDVKM in the germline V gene. Deletions cut 1 base from V and 4 bases from J, with 14 bases between. The CDR3 has 16 residues.

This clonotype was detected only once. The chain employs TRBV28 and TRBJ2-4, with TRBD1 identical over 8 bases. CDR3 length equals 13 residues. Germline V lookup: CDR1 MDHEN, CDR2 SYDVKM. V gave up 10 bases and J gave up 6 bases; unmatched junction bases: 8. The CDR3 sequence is CATRTGHRNIQYF. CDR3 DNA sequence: TGTGCCACCCGGACAGGGCACCGAAACATTCAGTACTTC.

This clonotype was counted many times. CDR3 protein: CASSPLGGYVAQYF. The CDR3 coding sequence is TGCGCCAGCAGCCCACTAGGCGGGTATGTGGCCCAGTACTTC. The rearrangement uses TRBV4-3 and TRBJ2-5, with D perhaps TRBD2 (5 bases). The germline V gene has CDR1 LGHNA and CDR2 YSLEER. Deletions cut 4 bases from V and 9 bases from J, with 18 bases between. CDR3 length: 14 amino acids.

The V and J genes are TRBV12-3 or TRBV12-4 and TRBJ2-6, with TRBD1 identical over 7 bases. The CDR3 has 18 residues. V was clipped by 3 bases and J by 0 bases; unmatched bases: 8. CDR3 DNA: TGTGCCAGCAGTTTCGTCCCGGGACAGTCCTCTGGGGCCAACGTCCTGACTTTC. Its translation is CASSFVPGQSSGANVLTF.

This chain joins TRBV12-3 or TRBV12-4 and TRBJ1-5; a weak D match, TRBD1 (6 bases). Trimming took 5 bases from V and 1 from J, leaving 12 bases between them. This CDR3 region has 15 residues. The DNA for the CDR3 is TGTGCCAGCAGTCTCAAGGGGGGCAGCAATCAGCCCCAGCATTTT. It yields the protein CASSLKGGSNQPQHF.

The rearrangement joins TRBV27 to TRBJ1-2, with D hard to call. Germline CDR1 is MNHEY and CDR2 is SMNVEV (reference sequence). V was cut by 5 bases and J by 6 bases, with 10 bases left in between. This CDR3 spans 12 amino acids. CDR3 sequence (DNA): TGTGCCAGCAGTGGACGGTTTGATGGCTACACCTTC. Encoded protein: CASSGRFDGYTF.